One T cell receptor (beta chain) is described in this entry. Its antigen is not known. The data were taken from a study of post-analysis software for immune sequencing data. Whole-study findings and limits: Patients used roughly five TRBV segments, including TRBV5-6, TRBV5-1 and TRBV20-1, more often than controls.

Built from TCR beta cDNA, the libraries had unique molecular identifiers in them. Each CDR3 protein gets one entry after TCRdb re-called the PCR reads with MiXCR. The table includes 450,000 or so distinct CDR3 sequences, roughly 45% detected once. Germline values: CDR1 MNHEY, CDR2 SMNVEV (reference sequence). V was pared by 6 bases and J by 6 bases, with 12 bases between. CDR3 length: 13 residues. This clonotype was sampled from a girl aged 5 to 17 with multiple sclerosis. The chain joins TRBV27 to TRBJ2-1; the D is unclear. The sequencing input was blood. In DNA, the CDR3 is TGTGCCAGCAGGCTCTCTCGTGTCAATGAGCAGTTCTTC. It yields the protein CASRLSRVNEQFF.